These 10 T cell receptor beta chains were all obtained from the same sample, sequenced in a study of human thymus T cells. Generated by immunoSEQ multiplex PCR, the TCRdb table keeps only in-frame clones and is missing some. The sample yields some 44,000 clones, approximately 95% seen once. Sequencing input: blood. All receptors come from a girl younger than two with a congenital heart defect but otherwise immunologically healthy.

This chain links TRBV5-6 with TRBJ2-7; 7 bases align to TRBD2. V lost 0 bases to trimming and J lost 0 bases; unmatched junction nucleotides: 3. The CDR3 is made up of 15 amino acids. CDR1 is SGHDT, CDR2 YYEEEE, per germline. As DNA, the CDR3 is TGTGCCAGCAGCTTGGGCCTAGCGGTCTCCTACGAGCAGTACTTC. Translated, it gives CASSLGLAVSYEQYF. The full variable domain, with the rest looked up from reference TRBV5-6 and TRBJ2-7, is DAGVTQSPTHLIKTRGQQVTLRCSPKSGHDTVSWYQQALGQGPQFIFQYYEEEERQRGNFPDRFSGHQFPNYSSELNVNALLLGDSALYLCASSLGLAVSYEQYFGPGTRLTVT.

The chain combines TRBV9 with TRBJ2-3; 7 bases agree with TRBD2. Germline-derived CDR1 and CDR2 are SGDLS and YYNGEE. This CDR3 region has 15 residues. The V segment lost 3 bases and the J segment 5 bases; nucleotides outside the gene matches: 9. The CDR3 DNA is TGTGCCAGCAGCGCGACTAGCATCCAGGGAGATACGCAGTATTTT. This sequence encodes CASSATSIQGDTQYF.

The genes are TRBV28 and TRBJ1-5; D gene unclear. Germline loops: CDR1 MDHEN, CDR2 SYDVKM. The ends were cut back, 6 bases at V and 5 bases at J, with 14 bases in the middle. The CDR3 has 14 residues. This CDR3 is CASSPAGRDQPQHF. The CDR3 region has the DNA TGTGCCAGCAGCCCAGCTGGACGGGATCAGCCCCAGCATTTT.

This chain joins TRBV21-1 and TRBJ2-2. TRBV21-1 constitutes a pseudogene. The CDR3 is 16 residues long. The CDR3 sequence is CASSEIRDEDTGELFF. CDR3 nucleotides: TGTGCCAGCAGCGAGATCAGGGACGAGGACACCGGGGAGCTGTTTTTT.

The chain has TRBV19 and TRBJ1-5, with a possible D match to TRBD1 (6 bases). The CDR3 extends over 12 amino acids. The V gene's germline CDR1 is LNHDA and CDR2 SQIVND (reference sequence). Trimming took 8 bases from V and 6 from J, leaving 11 bases between them. CDR3 in DNA: TGTGCCAGTGTTGAGGGGGGTCAGCCCCAGCATTTT. Encoded protein: CASVEGGQPQHF. Using reference TRBV19 and TRBJ1-5 for the parts outside the CDR3, the full variable domain is DGGITQSPKYLFRKEGQNVTLSCEQNLNHDAMYWYRQDPGQGLRLIYYSQIVNDFQKGDIAEGYSVSREKKESFPLTVTSAQKNPTAFYLCASVEGGQPQHFGDGTRLSIL.

V and J are TRBV6-4 and TRBJ2-2, with 11 bases that match TRBD2. The V gene's germline CDR1 is MRHNA and CDR2 SNTAGT. V shed 4 bases and J 0 bases; nucleotides not matched to a gene: 1. CDR3 size: 16 residues. In nucleotides, the CDR3 is TGTGCCAGCAGTGCACTAGCGGGAGCGAACACCGGGGAGCTGTTTTTT. Its protein is CASSALAGANTGELFF.

This clone has only one observation. The chain employs TRBV9 and TRBJ2-1; TRBD2 matches at 9 bases. Germline V CDR1 and CDR2: SGDLS, YYNGEE. The J segment lost 1 base and the V segment lost 0 bases, leaving 8 bases of the junction unmatched. This CDR3 contains 18 residues. Here the CDR3 reads CASSVEGSGSFSYNEQFF. CDR3 bases: TGTGCCAGCAGCGTAGAGGGTAGCGGGAGCTTTTCCTACAATGAGCAGTTCTTC. Using reference TRBV9 and TRBJ2-1 for the parts outside the CDR3, the full variable domain is DSGVTQTPKHLITATGQRVTLRCSPRSGDLSVYWYQQSLDQGLQFLIQYYNGEERAKGNILERFSAQQFPDLHSELNLSSLELGDSALYFCASSVEGSGSFSYNEQFFGPGTRLTVL.

The chain recombines TRBV30 with TRBJ2-7; 11 nucleotides match TRBD2. The CDR3 sequence is 13 residues long. Per germline, CDR1 GTSNPN and CDR2 SVGIG (reference sequence). Unmatched junction bases numbered 4, after V lost 4 bases and J lost 5 bases. The CDR3 is CAWTSGRRDEQYF. CDR3 coding DNA: TGTGCCTGGACTAGCGGGAGGAGGGACGAGCAGTACTTC.

Here the CDR3 DNA reads TGCGCCAGCAGCTTGATGACCGGAGATACGCAGTATTTT. It codes for CASSLMTGDTQYF. The chain uses TRBV5-1 and TRBJ2-3; D call uncertain. Germline CDR1 and CDR2: SGHRS and YFSETQ. CDR3 length: 13 residues. V gave up 1 base and J gave up 5 bases, with 8 bases separating them.

The J gene is TRBJ2-3, the V gene TRBV7-9; D unclear. The V gene lost 1 base and the J gene lost 1 base, with 6 bases spanning the gap. This CDR3 contains 14 residues. The germline CDR1 and CDR2 sequences are SEHNR and FQNEAQ (reference sequence). The CDR3 region is CASSLDRGTDTQYF. The CDR3 bases are TGTGCCAGCAGCTTAGACCGGGGCACAGATACGCAGTATTTT.